This entry is about one T cell receptor beta chain. Its cognate antigen is unknown. Use of 60 Vbeta and 13 Jbeta primers characterized the PCR. Assay: immunoSEQ multiplex PCR; the TCRdb copy retains only in-frame clones and omits some. The data hold roughly 180,000 clones, with just under 80% observed a single time. These data come from a study of cytomegalovirus exposure and HLA in healthy donors. Germline-derived CDR1 and CDR2 are SQVTM and ANQGSEA. The CDR3 spans 12 residues. Study-level points and caveats: Within an earlier analysis, most TCR beta V segments proved productive either about 87% or about 30% of the time. A link between a missense DCLRE1C variant and TCR beta V- and J-gene trimming emerged from a later analysis. A later analysis appeared to link common viral pathogens to several of the most significant clusters.

Sequencing input: PBMCs. The rearrangement links TRBV29-1 to TRBJ1-1; the match to TRBD1 covers 10 bases. The TCR originated in a young woman in good health and CMV-seronegative. CDR3 nucleotides: TGCGTCACCGGGACAGGGGACACTGAAGCTTTCTTT. This encodes CVTGTGDTEAFF. The variable domain in full, with the rest retrieved from reference TRBV29-1 and TRBJ1-1, is SAVISQKPSRDICQRGTSLTIQCQVDSQVTMMFWYRQQPGQSLTLIATANQGSEATYESGFVIDKFPISRPNLTFSTLTVSNMSPEDSSIYLCVTGTGDTEAFFGQGTRLTVV.